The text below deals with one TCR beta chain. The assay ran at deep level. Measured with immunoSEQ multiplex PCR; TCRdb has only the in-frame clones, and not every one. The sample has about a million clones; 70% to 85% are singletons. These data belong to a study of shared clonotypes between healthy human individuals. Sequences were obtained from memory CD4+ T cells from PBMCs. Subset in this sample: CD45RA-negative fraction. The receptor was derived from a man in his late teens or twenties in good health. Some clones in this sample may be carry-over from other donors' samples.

The CDR3 nucleotides read TGTGCCAGCAGTCCAGGGGGGACAGGGGGCTTAGAGACCCAGTACTTC. Its protein is CASSPGGTGGLETQYF. The J gene is TRBJ2-5, the V gene TRBV28, with 12 bases matching TRBD1. Germline-derived CDR1 and CDR2 are MDHEN and SYDVKM. The CDR3 runs to 16 residues. Unmatched junction bases numbered 8, after V lost 5 bases and J lost 4 bases. The full variable domain, with the rest looked up from reference TRBV28 and TRBJ2-5, is DVKVTQSSRYLVKRTGEKVFLECVQDMDHENMFWYRQDPGLGLRLIYFSYDVKMKEKGDIPEGYSVSREKKERFSLILESASTNQTSMYLCASSPGGTGGLETQYFGPGTRLLVL.